This TCR beta chain was recorded in a study of T cell changes during pregnancy in multiple sclerosis. This clone was counted once. Clones were read by immunoSEQ multiplex PCR, and TCRdb kept only the in-frame ones, dropping some. Of 70,000 to 85,000 clones in the sample, roughly 94% were seen once. The ends lost 5 bases at V and 3 bases at J; junction bases unmatched: 6. The CDR3 runs 15 residues. The V gene's germline CDR1 is LNHDA and CDR2 SQIVND (reference sequence). The receptor was derived from a female donor with multiple sclerosis, enrolled in a pregnancy study. The material was peripheral blood, obtained before pregnancy. The V gene is TRBV19, the J gene TRBJ1-1; the match to TRBD1 covers 10 bases. CDR3 in amino acids: CASSLGQGPYTEAFF. The CDR3, as DNA: TGTGCCAGTAGTCTGGGACAGGGGCCCTACACTGAAGCTTTCTTT.